This T cell receptor (beta chain) originates from a study of T cell repertoires in cytomegalovirus infection. About the study: Public signatures in TCR beta pointed to CMV infection and matching HLA type. Overall study findings and caveats: The ex vivo response was dominated by HLA-C-restricted CMV-specific TCR beta clonotypes. Carriage of CMV together with the relevant HLA was identifiable through cumulative public TCR beta family frequency.

The CDR3 is 11 amino acids. Trimming shortened V by 6 bases and J by 6 bases, and 5 bases separated the two germline ends. The germline V gene encodes CDR1 SEHNR and CDR2 FQNEAQ (reference sequence). Many counts were recorded for this clonotype. Its antigen is not identified. TCRdb re-called the reads through MiXCR, storing one row per CDR3 protein. The sample includes about 98,000 distinct CDR3 sequences, about 15% of them seen just once. This receptor was taken from a human donor in good health (CMV status not recorded). Some clones in this sample may be carry-over from other donors' samples. J is TRBJ2-2 and V is TRBV7-9; D unclear. The sample comprised PBMCs. CDR3 coding DNA: TGTGCCAGCAGAACGCCCGGGGAGCTGTTTTTT. Encoded protein: CASRTPGELFF.